The 2 T cell receptor beta chains reported below all come from one sample, sequenced in a study of preoperative IRX-2 immunotherapy in early breast cancer. Indicated treatment: preoperative locoregional IRX-2 cytokine immunotherapy. Sequencing used immunoSEQ multiplex PCR; TCRdb keeps in-frame clones, though not all of them. Of about 98,000 clones in the sample, about nine tenths were seen once. The sequencing here drew on tumor tissue, taken after IRX-2 immunotherapy. Receptor source: a human donor with breast cancer.

J is TRBJ1-4 and V is TRBV6-8, with D maybe TRBD1 (5 bases). CDR1 is MNHGY and CDR2 is SAAAGT in the germline V gene. Trimming removed 5 bases from V and 8 bases from J, with 15 bases in between. CDR3 length equals 14 residues. CDR3 in amino acids: CASSPQGIKEKLFF. The DNA for the CDR3 is TGTGCCAGCAGTCCCCAGGGAATTAAGGAAAAACTGTTTTTT.

The chain recombines TRBV6-8 with TRBJ2-7, with 7 bases aligning to TRBD1. Trimming at V came to 5 bases and at J to 0 bases, leaving 7 bases not matched to a gene. The length of the CDR3 is 15 residues. CDR1 MNHGY and CDR2 SAAAGT come from the germline V gene. In DNA form, the CDR3 reads TGTGCCAGCAGTGGCCGGGACAGAGGCTCCTACGAGCAGTACTTC. It translates to CASSGRDRGSYEQYF.